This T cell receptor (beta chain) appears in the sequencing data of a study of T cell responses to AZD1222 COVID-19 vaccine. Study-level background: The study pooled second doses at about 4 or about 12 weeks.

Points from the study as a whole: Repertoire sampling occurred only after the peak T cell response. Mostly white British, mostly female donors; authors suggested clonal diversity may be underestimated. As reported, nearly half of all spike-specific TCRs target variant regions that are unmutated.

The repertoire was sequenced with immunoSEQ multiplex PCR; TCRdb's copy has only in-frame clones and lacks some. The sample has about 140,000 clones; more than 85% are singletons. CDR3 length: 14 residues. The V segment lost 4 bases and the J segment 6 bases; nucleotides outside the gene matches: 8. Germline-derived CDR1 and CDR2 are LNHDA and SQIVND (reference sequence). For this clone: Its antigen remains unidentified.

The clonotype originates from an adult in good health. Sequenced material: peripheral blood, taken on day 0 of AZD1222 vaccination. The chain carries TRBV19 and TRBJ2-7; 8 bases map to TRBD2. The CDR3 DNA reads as TGTGCCAGTAGTACCGCGCGGGGGGAAGCCGAGCAGTACTTC. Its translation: CASSTARGEAEQYF. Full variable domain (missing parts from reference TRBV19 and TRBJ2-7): DGGITQSPKYLFRKEGQNVTLSCEQNLNHDAMYWYRQDPGQGLRLIYYSQIVNDFQKGDIAEGYSVSREKKESFPLTVTSAQKNPTAFYLCASSTARGEAEQYFGPGTRLTVT.